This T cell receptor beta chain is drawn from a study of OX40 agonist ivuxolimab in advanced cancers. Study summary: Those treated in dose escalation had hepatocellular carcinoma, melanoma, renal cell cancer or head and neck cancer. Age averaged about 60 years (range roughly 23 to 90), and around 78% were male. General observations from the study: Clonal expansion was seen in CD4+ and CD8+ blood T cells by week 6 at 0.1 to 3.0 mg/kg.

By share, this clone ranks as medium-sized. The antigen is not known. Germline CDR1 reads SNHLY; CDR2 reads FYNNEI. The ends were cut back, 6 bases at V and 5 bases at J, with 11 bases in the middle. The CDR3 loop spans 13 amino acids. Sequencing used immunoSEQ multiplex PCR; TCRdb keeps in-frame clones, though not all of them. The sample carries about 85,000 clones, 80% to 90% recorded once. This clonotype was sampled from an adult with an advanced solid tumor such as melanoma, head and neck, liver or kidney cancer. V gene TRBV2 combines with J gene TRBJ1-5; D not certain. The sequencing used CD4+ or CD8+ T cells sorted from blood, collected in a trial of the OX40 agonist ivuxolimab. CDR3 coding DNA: TGTGCCAGCAGACGGTCCGAGGATCAGCCCCAGCATTTT. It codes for CASRRSEDQPQHF.